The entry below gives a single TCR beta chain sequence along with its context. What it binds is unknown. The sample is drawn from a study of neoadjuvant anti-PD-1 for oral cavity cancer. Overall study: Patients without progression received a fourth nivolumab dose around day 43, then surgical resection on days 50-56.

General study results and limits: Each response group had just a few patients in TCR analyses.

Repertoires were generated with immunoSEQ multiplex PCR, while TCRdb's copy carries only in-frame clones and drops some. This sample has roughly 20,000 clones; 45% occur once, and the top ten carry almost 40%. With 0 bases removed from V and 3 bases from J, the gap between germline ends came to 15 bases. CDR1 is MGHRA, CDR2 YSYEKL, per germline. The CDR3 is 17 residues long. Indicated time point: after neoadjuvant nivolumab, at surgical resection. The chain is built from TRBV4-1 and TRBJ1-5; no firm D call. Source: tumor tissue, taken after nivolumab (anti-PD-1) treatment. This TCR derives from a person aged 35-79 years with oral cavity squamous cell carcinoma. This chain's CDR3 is CASSQEPLGRTNQPQHF. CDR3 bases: TGCGCCAGCAGCCAAGAACCCTTGGGCAGGACCAATCAGCCCCAGCATTTT.